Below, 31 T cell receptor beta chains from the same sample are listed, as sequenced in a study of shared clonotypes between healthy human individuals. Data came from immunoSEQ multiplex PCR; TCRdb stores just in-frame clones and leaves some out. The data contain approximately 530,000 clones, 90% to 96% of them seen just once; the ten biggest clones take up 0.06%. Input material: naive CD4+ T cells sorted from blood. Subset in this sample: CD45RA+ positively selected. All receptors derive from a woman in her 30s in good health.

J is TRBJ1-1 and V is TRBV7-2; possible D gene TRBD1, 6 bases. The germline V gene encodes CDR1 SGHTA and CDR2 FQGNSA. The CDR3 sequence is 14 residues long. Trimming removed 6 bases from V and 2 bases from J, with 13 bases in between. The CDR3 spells CASSYTGFNTEAFF. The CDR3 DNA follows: TGTGCCAGCAGTTATACAGGGTTTAACACTGAAGCTTTCTTT.

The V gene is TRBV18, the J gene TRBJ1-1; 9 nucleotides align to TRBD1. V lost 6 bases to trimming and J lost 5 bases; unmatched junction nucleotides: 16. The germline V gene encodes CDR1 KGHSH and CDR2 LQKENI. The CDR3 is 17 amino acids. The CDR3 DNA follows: TGTGCCAGCTCGCCAACGGGACAGGGTAGGGTGCGGACTGAAGCTTTCTTT. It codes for CASSPTGQGRVRTEAFF.

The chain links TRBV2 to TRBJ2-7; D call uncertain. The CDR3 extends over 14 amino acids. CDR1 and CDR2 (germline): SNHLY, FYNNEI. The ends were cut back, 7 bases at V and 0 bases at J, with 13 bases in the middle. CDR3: CASIGTRSSYEQYF. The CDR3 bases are TGTGCCAGCATTGGAACACGCAGCTCCTACGAGCAGTACTTC. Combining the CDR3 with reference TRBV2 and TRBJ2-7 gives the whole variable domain EPEVTQTPSHQVTQMGQEVILRCVPISNHLYFYWYRQILGQKVEFLVSFYNNEISEKSEIFDDQFSVERPDGSNFTLKIRSTKLEDSAMYFCASIGTRSSYEQYFGPGTRLTVT.

CDR3 residues: CASSEPSGTGHQPQHF. Here the CDR3 DNA reads TGTGCCAGCAGTGAACCCAGCGGGACAGGGCATCAGCCCCAGCATTTT. The genes are TRBV6-1 and TRBJ1-5, with 9 bases matching TRBD1. V dropped 2 bases and J dropped 5; count of bases not matched to a gene: 7. Germline values: CDR1 MNHNS, CDR2 SASEGT. The CDR3 has 16 residues.

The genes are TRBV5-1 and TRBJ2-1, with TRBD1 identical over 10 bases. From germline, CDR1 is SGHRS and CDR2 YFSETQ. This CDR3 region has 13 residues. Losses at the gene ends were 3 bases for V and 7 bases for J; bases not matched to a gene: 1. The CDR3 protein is CASSSGQGNEQFF. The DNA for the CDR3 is TGCGCCAGCAGCTCGGGACAGGGGAATGAGCAGTTCTTC.

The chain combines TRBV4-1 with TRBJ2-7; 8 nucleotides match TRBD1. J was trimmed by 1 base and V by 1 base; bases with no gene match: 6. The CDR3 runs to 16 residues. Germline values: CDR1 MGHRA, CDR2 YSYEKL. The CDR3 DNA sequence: TGCGCCAGCAGCCAAGCTTACGGACAGGGATCCTACGAGCAGTACTTC. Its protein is CASSQAYGQGSYEQYF.

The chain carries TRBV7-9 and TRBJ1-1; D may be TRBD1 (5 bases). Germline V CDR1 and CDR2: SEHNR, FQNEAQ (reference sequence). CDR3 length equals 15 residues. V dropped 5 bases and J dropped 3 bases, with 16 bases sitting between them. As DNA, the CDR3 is TGTGCCAGCAGCCCGGGGCAGGGCCCCGACACTGAAGCTTTCTTT. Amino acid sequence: CASSPGQGPDTEAFF.

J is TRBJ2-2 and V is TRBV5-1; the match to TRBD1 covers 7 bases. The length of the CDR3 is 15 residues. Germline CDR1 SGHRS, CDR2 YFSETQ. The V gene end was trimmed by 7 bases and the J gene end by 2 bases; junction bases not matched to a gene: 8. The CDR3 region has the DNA TGCGCCAGCGACGCAGGGACAGTCAACACCGGGGAGCTGTTTTTT. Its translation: CASDAGTVNTGELFF.

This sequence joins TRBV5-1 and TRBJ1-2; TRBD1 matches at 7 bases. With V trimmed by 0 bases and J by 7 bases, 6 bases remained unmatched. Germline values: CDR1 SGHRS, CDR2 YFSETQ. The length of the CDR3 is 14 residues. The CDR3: CASSLGRTGSGYTF. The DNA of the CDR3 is TGCGCCAGCAGCTTGGGAAGGACAGGATCTGGCTACACCTTC.

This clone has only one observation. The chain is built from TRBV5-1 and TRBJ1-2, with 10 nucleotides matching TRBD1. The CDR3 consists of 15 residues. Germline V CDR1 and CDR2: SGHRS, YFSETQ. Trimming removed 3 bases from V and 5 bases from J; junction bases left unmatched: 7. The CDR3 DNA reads TGCGCCAGCAGCTACGGGGACAGGGGCGAATATGGCTACACCTTC. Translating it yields CASSYGDRGEYGYTF.

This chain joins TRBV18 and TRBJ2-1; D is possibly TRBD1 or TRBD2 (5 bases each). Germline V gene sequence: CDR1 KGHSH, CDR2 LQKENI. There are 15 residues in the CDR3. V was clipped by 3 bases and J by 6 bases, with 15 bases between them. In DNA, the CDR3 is TGTGCCAGCTCACCGGGGACCTCAGGGTCCAATGAGCAGTTCTTC. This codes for CASSPGTSGSNEQFF.

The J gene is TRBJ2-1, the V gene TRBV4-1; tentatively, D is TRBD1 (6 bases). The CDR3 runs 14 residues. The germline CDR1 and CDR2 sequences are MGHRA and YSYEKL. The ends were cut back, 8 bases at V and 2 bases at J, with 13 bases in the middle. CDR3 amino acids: CASAQGSPYNEQFF. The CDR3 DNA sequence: TGCGCCAGCGCACAGGGATCTCCCTACAATGAGCAGTTCTTC.

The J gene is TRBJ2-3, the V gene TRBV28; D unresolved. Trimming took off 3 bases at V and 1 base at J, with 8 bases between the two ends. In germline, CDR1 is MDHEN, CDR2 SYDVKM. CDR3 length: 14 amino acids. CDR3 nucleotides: TGTGCCAGCAGTTTTTCCCCCCGCACAGATACGCAGTATTTT. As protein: CASSFSPRTDTQYF.

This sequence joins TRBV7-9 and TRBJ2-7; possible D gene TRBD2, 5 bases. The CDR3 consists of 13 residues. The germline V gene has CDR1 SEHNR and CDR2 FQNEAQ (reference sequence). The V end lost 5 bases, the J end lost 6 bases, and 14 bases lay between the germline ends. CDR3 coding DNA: TGTGCCAGCAGCCCCGGAGTTGGGAGCGAGCAGTACTTC. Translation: CASSPGVGSEQYF.

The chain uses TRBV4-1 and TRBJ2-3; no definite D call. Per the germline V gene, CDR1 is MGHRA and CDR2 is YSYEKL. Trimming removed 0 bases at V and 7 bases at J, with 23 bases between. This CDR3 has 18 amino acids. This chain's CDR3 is CASSQDITSVVAFNTQYF. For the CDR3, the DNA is TGCGCCAGCAGCCAAGATATCACGTCCGTGGTAGCATTTAATACGCAGTATTTT.

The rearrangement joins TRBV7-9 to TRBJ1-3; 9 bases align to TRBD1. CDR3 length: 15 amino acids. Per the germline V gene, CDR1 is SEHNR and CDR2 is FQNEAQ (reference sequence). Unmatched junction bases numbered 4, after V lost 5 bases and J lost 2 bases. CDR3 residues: CASSPGTGTGNTIYF. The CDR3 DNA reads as TGTGCCAGCAGCCCCGGGACAGGGACTGGAAACACCATATATTTT.

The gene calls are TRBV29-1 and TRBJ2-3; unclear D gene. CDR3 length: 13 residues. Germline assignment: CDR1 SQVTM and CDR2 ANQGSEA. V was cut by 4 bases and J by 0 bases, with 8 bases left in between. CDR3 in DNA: TGCAGCGTTGGGGCTCGAAGCACAGATACGCAGTATTTT. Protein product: CSVGARSTDTQYF.

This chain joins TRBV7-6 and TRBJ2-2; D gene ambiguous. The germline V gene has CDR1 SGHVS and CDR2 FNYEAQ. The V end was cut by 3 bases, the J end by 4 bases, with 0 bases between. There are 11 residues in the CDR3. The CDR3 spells CASSFTGELFF. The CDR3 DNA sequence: TGTGCCAGCAGCTTCACCGGGGAGCTGTTTTTT. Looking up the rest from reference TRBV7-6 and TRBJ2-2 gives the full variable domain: GAGVSQSPRYKVTKRGQDVALRCDPISGHVSLYWYRQALGQGPEFLTYFNYEAQQDKSGLPNDRFSAERPEGSISTLTIQRTEQRDSAMYRCASSFTGELFFGEGSRLTVL.

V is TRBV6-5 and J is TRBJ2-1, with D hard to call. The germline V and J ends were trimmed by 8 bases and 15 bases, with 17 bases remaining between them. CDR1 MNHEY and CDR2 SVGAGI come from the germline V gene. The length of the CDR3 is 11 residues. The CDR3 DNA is TGTGCCAGCCGACGTGTGGGCGAAATGTTCTTC. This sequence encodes CASRRVGEMFF.

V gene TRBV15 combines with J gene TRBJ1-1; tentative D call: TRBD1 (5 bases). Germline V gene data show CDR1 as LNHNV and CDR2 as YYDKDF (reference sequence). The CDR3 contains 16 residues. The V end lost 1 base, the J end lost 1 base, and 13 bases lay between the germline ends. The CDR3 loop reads CATSRAWGDPNTEAFF. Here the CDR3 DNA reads TGTGCCACCAGCAGAGCCTGGGGGGACCCGAACACTGAAGCTTTCTTT.

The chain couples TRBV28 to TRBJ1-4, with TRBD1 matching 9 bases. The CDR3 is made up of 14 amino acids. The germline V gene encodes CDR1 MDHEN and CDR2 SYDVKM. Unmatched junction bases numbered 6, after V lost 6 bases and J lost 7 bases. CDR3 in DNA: TGTGCCAGCAGCGCCGGGACAGGGACTGAAAAACTGTTTTTT. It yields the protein CASSAGTGTEKLFF.

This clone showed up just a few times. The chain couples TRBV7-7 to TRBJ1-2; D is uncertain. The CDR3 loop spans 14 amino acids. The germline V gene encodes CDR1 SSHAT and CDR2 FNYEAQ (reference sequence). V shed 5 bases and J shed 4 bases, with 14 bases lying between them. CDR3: CASSPDSSGYGYTF. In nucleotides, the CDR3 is TGTGCCAGCAGCCCGGACTCGTCAGGCTATGGCTACACCTTC.

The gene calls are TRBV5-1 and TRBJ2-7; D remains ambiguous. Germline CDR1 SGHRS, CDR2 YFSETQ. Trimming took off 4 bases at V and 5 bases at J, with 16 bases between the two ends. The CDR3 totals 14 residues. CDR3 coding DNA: TGCGCCAGCAGCCGTGAAGACCCATCCAACGAGCAGTACTTC. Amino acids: CASSREDPSNEQYF.

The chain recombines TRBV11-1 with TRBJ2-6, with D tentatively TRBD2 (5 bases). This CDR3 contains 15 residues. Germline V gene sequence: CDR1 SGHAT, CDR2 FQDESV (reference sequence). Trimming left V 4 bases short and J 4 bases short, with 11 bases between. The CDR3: CASSSGLLGANVLTF. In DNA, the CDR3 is TGTGCCAGCAGCTCCGGACTTTTAGGGGCCAACGTCCTGACTTTC. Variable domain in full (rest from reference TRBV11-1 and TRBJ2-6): EAEVAQSPRYKITEKSQAVAFWCDPISGHATLYWYRQILGQGPELLVQFQDESVVDDSQLPKDRFSAERLKGVDSTLKIQPAELGDSAMYLCASSSGLLGANVLTFGAGSRLTVL.

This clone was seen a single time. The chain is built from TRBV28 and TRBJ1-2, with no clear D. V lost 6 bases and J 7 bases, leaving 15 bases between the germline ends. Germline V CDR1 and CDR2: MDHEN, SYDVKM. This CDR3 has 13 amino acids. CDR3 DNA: TGTGCCAGCAGCACCTCCGGGGTTATTGGCTACACCTTC. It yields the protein CASSTSGVIGYTF.

The DNA for the CDR3 is TGCGCCAGCAGCCTGCCGGGACAGGGGGAGCAAGCTAATGAAAAACTGTTTTTT. As protein: CASSLPGQGEQANEKLFF. The chain has TRBV4-1 and TRBJ1-4; 11 bases are a match to TRBD1. The junction had 10 bases not matched to a gene; V was cut back by 4 bases and J by 3 bases. There are 18 residues in the CDR3. Germline CDR1 and CDR2: MGHRA and YSYEKL.

Here the CDR3 DNA reads TGCGCCAGCAGTGGGAGCTTGGAGTCGGGGGAGCTGTTTTTT. Translating it yields CASSGSLESGELFF. The rearrangement joins TRBV5-1 to TRBJ2-2; a possible D gene is TRBD2 (5 bases). V lost 5 bases and J 8 bases, leaving 16 bases between the germline ends. Germline V gene sequence: CDR1 SGHRS, CDR2 YFSETQ. There are 14 residues in the CDR3.

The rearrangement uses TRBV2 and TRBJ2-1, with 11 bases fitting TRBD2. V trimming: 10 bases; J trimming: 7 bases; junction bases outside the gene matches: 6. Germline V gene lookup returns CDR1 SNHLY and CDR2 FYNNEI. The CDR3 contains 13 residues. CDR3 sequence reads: CAIGTSGRNEQFF. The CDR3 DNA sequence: TGTGCCATAGGAACTAGCGGGAGAAATGAGCAGTTCTTC. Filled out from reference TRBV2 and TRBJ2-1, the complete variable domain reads EPEVTQTPSHQVTQMGQEVILRCVPISNHLYFYWYRQILGQKVEFLVSFYNNEISEKSEIFDDQFSVERPDGSNFTLKIRSTKLEDSAMYFCAIGTSGRNEQFFGPGTRLTVL.

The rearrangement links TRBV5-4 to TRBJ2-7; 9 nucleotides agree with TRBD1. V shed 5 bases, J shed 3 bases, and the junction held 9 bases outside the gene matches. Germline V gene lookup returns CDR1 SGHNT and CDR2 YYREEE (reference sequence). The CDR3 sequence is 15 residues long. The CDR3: CASSPGQGTYYEQYF. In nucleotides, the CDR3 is TGTGCCAGCAGTCCAGGACAGGGGACTTACTACGAGCAGTACTTC.

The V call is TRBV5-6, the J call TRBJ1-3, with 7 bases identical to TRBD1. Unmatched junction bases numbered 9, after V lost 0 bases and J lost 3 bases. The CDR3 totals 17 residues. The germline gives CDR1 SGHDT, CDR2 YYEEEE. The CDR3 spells CASSLEGAGEVGNTIYF. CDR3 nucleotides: TGTGCCAGCAGCTTGGAGGGGGCAGGGGAAGTTGGAAACACCATATATTTT. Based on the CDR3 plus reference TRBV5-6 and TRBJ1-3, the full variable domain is DAGVTQSPTHLIKTRGQQVTLRCSPKSGHDTVSWYQQALGQGPQFIFQYYEEEERQRGNFPDRFSGHQFPNYSSELNVNALLLGDSALYLCASSLEGAGEVGNTIYFGEGSWLTVV.

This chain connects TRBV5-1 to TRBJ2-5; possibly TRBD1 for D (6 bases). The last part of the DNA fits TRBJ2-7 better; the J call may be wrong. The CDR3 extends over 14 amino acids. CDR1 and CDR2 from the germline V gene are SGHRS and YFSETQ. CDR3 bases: TGCGCCAGCACCCCACTTTCACAGGGCTACGAGCAGTACTTC. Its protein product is CASTPLSQGYEQYF.